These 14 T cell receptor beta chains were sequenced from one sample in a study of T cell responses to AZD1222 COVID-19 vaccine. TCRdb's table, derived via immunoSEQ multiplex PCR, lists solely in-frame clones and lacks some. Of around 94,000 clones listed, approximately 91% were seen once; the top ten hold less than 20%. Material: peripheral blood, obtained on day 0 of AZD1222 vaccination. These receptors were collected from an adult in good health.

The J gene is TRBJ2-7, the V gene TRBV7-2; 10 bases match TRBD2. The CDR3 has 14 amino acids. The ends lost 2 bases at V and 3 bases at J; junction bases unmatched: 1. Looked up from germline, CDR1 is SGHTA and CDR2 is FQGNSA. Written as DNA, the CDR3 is TGTGCCAGCAGCTTAACTAGCGGGGTCTACGAGCAGTACTTC. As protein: CASSLTSGVYEQYF. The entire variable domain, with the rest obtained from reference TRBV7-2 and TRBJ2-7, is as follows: GAGVSQSPSNKVTEKGKDVELRCDPISGHTALYWYRQSLGQGLEFLIYFQGNSAPDKSGLPSDRFSAERTGGSVSTLTIQRTQQEDSAVYLCASSLTSGVYEQYFGPGTRLTVT.

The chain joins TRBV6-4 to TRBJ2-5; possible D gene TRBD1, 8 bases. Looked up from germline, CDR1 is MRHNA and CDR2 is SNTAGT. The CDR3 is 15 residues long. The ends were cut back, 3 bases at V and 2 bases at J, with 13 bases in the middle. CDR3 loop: CASSETGGGQETQYF. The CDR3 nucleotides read TGTGCCAGCAGTGAAACAGGGGGGGGGCAAGAGACCCAGTACTTC.

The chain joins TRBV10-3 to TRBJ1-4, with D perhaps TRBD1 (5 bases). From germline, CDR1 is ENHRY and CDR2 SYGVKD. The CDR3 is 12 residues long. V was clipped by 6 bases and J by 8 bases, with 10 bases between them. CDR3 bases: TGTGCCATCAGGTCGGCAGGGGAAAAACTGTTTTTT. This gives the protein CAIRSAGEKLFF.

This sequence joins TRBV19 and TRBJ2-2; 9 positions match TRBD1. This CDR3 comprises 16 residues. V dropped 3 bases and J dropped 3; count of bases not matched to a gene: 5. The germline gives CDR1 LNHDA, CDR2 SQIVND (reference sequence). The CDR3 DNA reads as TGTGCCAGTAGTATTGAGTGGACAGGGGACACCGGGGAGCTGTTTTTT. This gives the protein CASSIEWTGDTGELFF.

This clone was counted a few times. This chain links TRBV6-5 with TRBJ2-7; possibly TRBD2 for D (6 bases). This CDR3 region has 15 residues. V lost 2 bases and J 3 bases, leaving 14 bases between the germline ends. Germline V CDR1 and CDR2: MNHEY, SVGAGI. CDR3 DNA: TGTGCCAGCAGTTACAGGAGGGAGCCCCACTACGAGCAGTACTTC. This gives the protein CASSYRREPHYEQYF.

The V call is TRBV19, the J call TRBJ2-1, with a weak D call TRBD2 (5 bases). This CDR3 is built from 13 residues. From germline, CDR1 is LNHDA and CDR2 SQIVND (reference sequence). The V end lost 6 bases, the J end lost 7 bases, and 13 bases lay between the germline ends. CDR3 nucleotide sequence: TGTGCCAGTAGCCGGGATTATTGGAATGAGCAGTTCTTC. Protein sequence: CASSRDYWNEQFF.

CDR3 sequence reads: CASSIAGTDKGPQHF. The CDR3 coding sequence is TGTGCCAGTAGTATAGCCGGGACAGATAAGGGGCCCCAGCATTTT. The chain has TRBV19 and TRBJ1-5, with TRBD1 matching over 7 bases. The CDR3 covers 15 residues. Looked up from germline, CDR1 is LNHDA and CDR2 is SQIVND (reference sequence). V gave up 1 base and J gave up 9 bases; unmatched junction bases: 9.

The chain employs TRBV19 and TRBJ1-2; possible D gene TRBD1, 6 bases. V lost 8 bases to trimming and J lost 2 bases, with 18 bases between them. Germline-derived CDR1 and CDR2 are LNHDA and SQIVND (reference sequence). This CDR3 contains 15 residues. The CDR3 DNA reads TGTGCCAGTTCCGACAGGTCCCTGGCAAACTATGGCTACACCTTC. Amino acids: CASSDRSLANYGYTF.

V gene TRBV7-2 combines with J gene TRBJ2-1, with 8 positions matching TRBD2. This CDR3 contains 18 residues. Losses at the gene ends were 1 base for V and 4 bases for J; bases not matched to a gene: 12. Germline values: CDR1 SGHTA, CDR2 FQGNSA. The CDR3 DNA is TGTGCCAGCAGCTTAGTTTTGGCTAGCGGGCGGCCTTACAATGAGCAGTTCTTC. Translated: CASSLVLASGRPYNEQFF.

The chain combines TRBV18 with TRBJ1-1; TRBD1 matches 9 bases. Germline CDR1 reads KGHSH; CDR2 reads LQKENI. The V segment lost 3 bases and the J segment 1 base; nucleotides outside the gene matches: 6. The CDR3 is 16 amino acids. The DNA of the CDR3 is TGTGCCAGCTCACCCAACAGGGGGCAGGGGAACACTGAAGCTTTCTTT. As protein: CASSPNRGQGNTEAFF. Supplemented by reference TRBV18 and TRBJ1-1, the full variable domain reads NAGVMQNPRHLVRRRGQEARLRCSPMKGHSHVYWYRQLPEEGLKFMVYLQKENIIDESGMPKERFSAEFPKEGPSILRIQQVVRGDSAAYFCASSPNRGQGNTEAFFGQGTRLTVV.

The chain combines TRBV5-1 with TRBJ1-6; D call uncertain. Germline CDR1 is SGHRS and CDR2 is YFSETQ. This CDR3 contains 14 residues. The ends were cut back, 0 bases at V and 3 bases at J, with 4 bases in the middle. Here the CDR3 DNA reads TGCGCCAGCAGCTTGGGACTCTATAATTCACCCCTCCACTTT. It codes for CASSLGLYNSPLHF.

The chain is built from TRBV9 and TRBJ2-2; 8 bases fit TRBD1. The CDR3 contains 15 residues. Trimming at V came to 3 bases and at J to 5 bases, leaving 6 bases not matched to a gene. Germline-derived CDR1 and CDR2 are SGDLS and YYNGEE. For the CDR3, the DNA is TGTGCCAGCAGCGCGGGGGACAGGAGAACCGGGGAGCTGTTTTTT. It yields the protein CASSAGDRRTGELFF.

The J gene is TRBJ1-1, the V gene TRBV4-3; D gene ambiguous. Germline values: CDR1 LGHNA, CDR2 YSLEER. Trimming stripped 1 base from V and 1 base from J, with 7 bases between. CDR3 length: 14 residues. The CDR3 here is CASSQALGNTEAFF. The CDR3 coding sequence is TGCGCCAGCAGCCAAGCCCTGGGGAACACTGAAGCTTTCTTT.

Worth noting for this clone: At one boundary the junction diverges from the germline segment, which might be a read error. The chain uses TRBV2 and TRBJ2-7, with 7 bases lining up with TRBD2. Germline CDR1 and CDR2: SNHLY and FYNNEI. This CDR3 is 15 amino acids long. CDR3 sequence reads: CARSGGGRSSYEQYF. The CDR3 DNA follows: TGTGCCCGCAGTGGGGGGGGGAGAAGCTCCTACGAGCAGTACTTC.